The entry that follows covers one T cell receptor beta chain sequence. Its antigen remains unknown. The data originate from a study of response to subunit inactivated influenza vaccine. Study observations and caveats: Authors suggested each seasonal influenza vaccination recruits few new T cells.

Germline V gene data show CDR1 as SSHAT and CDR2 as FNYEAQ (reference sequence). The CDR3 covers 17 residues. The trim removed 4 bases at V and 0 bases at J, leaving 12 bases unmatched. TCRdb processed the RT-PCR reads anew with MiXCR; each CDR3 protein has one entry. This sample yields some 550,000 distinct CDR3 sequences, of which under 30% are seen a single time; 2.5% to 3% belongs to the top ten. These data are also associated with another study on T cells expressing NK-cell markers. That work adds: UMIs were included in TCR beta cDNA generated by 5'RACE template switching. These clonotypes additionally ranked first within the CD3+CD56-NKG2C+ fraction of four donors. Expanded clones of NKG2C+ T cells had an unclear HCMV specificity.

J is TRBJ2-7 and V is TRBV7-7; 7 bases agree with TRBD2. This clonotype originated in a man aged 45 to 65 who received an inactivated influenza vaccine. The sequenced sample was CD4+ T cells sorted from PBMCs, obtained 11 to 12 days after vaccination. The CDR3 DNA sequence: TGTGCCAGCAGCTCCACCCTAGCGGTCCCCGACTCCTACGAGCAGTACTTC. It encodes CASSSTLAVPDSYEQYF.